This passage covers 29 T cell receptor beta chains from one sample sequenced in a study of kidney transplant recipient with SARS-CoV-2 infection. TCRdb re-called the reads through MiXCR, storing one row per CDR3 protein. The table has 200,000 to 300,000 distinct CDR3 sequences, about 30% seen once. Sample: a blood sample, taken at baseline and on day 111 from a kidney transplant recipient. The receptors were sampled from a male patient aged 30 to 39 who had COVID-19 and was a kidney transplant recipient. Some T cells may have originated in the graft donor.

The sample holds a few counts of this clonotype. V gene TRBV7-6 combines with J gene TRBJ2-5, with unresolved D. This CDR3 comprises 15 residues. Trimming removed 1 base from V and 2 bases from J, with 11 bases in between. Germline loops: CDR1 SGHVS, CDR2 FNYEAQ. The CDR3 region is CASSLGAGRQETQYF. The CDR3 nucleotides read TGTGCCAGCAGCTTAGGGGCTGGCAGGCAAGAGACCCAGTACTTC.

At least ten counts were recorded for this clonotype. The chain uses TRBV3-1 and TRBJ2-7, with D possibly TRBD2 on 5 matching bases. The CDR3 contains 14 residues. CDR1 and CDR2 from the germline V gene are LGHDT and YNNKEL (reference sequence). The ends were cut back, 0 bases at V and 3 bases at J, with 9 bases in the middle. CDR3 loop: CASSQEVGLYEQYF. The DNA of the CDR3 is TGTGCCAGCAGCCAAGAGGTAGGACTCTACGAGCAGTACTTC.

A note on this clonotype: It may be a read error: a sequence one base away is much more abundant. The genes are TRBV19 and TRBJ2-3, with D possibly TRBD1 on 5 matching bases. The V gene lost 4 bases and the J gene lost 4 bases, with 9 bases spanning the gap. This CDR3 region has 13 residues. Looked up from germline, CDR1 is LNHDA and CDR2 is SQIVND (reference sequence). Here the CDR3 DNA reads TGTGCCAGTAGTAACAGGTTTTCAGATACGCAGTATTTT. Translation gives CASSNRFSDTQYF.

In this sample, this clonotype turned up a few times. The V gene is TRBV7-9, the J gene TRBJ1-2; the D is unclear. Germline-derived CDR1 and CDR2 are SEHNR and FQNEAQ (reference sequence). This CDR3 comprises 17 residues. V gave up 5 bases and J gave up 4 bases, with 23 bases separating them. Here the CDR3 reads CASSQIRYHGKTYGYTF. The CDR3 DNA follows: TGTGCCAGCAGCCAAATCAGATACCATGGAAAGACCTATGGCTACACCTTC.

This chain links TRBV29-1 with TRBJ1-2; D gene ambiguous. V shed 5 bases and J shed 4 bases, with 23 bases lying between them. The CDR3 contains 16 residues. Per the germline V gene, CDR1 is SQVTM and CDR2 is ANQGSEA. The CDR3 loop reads CSVLKLLARKTYGYTF. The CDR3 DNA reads TGCAGCGTTTTGAAGCTACTAGCACGAAAGACCTATGGCTACACCTTC.

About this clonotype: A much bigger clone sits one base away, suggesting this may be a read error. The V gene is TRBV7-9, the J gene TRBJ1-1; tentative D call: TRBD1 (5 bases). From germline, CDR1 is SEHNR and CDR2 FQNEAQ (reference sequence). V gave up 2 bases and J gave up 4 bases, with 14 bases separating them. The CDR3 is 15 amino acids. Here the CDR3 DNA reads TGTGCCAGCAGCTTAATCCCCAGGGAGAGCACTGAAGCTTTCTTT. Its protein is CASSLIPRESTEAFF.

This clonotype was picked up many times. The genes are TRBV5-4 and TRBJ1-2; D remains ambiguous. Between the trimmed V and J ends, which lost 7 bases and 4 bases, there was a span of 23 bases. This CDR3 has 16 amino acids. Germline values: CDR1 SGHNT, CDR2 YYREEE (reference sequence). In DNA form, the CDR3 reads TGTGCCAGCCGATTAAGCGTACCAGGAAAGACCTATGGCTACACCTTC. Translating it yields CASRLSVPGKTYGYTF.

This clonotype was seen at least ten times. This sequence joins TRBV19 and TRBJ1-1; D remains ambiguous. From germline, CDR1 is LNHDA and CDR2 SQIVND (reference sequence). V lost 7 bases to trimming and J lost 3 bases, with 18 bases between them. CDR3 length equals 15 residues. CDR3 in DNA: TGTGCCAGTACCCCTTTCACCCTCGGGGACACTGAAGCTTTCTTT. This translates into CASTPFTLGDTEAFF.

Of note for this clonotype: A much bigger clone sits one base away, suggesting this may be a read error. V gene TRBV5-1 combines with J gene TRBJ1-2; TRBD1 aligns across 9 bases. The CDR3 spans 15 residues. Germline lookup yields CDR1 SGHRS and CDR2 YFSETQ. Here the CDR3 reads CASSWDRTGAGGCTF. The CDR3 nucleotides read TGCGCCAGCAGCTGGGACCGGACAGGGGCGGGGGGCTGCACCTTC.

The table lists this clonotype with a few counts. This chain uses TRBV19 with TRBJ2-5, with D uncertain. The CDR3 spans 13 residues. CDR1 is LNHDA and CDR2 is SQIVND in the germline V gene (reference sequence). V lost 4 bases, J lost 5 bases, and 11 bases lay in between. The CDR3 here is CASSTGVEETQYF. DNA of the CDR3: TGTGCCAGTAGTACGGGCGTGGAGGAGACCCAGTACTTC.

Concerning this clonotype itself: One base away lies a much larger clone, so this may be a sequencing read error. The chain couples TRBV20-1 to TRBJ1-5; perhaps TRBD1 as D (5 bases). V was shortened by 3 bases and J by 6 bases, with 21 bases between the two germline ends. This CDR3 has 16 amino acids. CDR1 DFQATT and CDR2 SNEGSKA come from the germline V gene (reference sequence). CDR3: CSASLAESGDSQPQHF. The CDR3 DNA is TGCAGTGCTAGTCTGGCGGAATCCGGGGACTCTCAGCCCCAGCATTTT.

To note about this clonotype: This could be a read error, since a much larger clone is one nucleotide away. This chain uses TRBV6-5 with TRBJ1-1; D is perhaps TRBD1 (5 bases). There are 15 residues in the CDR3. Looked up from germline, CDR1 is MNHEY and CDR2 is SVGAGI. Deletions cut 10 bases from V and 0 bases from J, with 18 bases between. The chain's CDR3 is CANRWGTEMNTEAFF. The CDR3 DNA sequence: TGTGCCAACAGATGGGGGACGGAGATGAACACTGAAGCTTTCTTT.

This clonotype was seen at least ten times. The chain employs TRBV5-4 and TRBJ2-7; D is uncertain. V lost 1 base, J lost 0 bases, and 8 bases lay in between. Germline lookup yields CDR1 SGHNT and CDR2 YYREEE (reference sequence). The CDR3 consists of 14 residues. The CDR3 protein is CASSLMADSYEQYF. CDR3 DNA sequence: TGTGCCAGCAGCTTGATGGCGGACTCCTACGAGCAGTACTTC.

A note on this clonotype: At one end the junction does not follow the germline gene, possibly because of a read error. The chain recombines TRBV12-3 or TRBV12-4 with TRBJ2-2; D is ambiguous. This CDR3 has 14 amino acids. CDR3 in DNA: TGTGCCAGCAGTTTAGCCCACAACAGCGGGGAGCTGTTTTTT. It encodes CASSLAHNSGELFF.

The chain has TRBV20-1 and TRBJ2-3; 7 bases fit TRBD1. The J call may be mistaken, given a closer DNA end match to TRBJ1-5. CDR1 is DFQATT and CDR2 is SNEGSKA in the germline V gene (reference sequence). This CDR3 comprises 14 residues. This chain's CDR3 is CSASGGTVLDTQHF. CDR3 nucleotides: TGCAGTGCTTCGGGGGGGACAGTTCTAGATACGCAGCATTTT.

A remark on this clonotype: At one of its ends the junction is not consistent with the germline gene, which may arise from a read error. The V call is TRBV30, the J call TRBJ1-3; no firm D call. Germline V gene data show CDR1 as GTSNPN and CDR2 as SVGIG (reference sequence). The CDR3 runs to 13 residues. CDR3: CAWSQNPGNTMYF. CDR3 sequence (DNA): TGTGCCTGGAGTCAAAACCCTGGAAACACCATGTATTTT. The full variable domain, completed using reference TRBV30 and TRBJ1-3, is SQTIHQWPATLVQPVGSPLSLECTVEGTSNPNLYWYRQAAGRGLQLLFYSVGIGQISSEVPQNLSASRPQDRQFILSSKKLLLSDSGFYLCAWSQNPGNTMYFGEGSWLTVV.

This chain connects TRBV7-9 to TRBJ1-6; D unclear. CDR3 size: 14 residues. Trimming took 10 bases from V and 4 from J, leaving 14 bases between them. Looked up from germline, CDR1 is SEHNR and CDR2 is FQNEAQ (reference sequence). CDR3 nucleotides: TGTGCCAACGGTCAAGGCGGATATAATTCACCCCTCCACTTT. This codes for CANGQGGYNSPLHF.

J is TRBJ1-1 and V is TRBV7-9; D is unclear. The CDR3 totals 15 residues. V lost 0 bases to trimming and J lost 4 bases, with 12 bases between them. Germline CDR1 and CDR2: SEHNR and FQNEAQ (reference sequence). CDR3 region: CASSLAMGGGTEAFF. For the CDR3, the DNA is TGTGCCAGCAGCTTAGCGATGGGAGGTGGCACTGAAGCTTTCTTT.

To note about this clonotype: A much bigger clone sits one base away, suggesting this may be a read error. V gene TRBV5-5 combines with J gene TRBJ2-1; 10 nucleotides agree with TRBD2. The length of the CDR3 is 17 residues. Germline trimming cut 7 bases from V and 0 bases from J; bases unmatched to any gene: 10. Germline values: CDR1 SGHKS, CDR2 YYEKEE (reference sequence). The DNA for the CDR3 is TGTGCCAGCGGCCCCCGACTAGCGGGTAGCTCCTACAATGAGCAGTTCTTC. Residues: CASGPRLAGSSYNEQFF.

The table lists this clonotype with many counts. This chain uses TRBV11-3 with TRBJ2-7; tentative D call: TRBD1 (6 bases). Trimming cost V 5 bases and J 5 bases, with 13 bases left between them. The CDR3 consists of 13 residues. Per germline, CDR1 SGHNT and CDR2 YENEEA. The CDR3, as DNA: TGTGCCAGCAGCGCCTCGGACAGACACGAGCAGTACTTC. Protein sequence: CASSASDRHEQYF. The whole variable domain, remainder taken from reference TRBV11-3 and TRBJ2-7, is EAGVVQSPRYKIIEKKQPVAFWCNPISGHNTLYWYLQNLGQGPELLIRYENEEAVDDSQLPKDRFSAERLKGVDSTLKIQPAELGDSAVYLCASSASDRHEQYFGPGTRLTVT.

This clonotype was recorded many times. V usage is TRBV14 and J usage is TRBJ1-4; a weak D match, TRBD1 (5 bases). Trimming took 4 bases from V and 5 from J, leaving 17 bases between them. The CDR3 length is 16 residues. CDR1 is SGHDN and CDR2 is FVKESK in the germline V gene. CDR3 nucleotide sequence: TGTGCCAGCAGCCCCTATTTCCAGGGCCTAAATGAAAAACTGTTTTTT. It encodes CASSPYFQGLNEKLFF.

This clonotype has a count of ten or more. Written as DNA, the CDR3 is TGTGCCAGCAGTGTTGGGGGACTAGCGGGAAATTACAATGAGCAGTTCTTC. This encodes CASSVGGLAGNYNEQFF. The rearrangement joins TRBV6-5 to TRBJ2-1, with TRBD2 matching 13 bases. The CDR3 totals 17 residues. Germline CDR1 reads MNHEY; CDR2 reads SVGAGI. Unmatched junction bases numbered 8, after V lost 5 bases and J lost 4 bases.

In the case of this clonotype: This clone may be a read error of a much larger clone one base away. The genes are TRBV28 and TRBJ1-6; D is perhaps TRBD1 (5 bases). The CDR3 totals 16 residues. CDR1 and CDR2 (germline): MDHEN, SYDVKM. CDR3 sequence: CASGLSLRGSNSPLHF. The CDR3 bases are TGTGCCAGCGGTTTATCCCTCCGGGGGTCTAATTCACCCCTCCACTTT.

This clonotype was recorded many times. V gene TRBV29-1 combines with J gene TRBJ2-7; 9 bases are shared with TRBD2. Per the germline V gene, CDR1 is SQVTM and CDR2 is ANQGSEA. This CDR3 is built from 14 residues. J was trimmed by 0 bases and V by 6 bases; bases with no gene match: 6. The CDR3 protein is CSVHPREGSYEQYF. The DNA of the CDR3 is TGCAGCGTCCACCCGCGGGAGGGCTCCTACGAGCAGTACTTC.

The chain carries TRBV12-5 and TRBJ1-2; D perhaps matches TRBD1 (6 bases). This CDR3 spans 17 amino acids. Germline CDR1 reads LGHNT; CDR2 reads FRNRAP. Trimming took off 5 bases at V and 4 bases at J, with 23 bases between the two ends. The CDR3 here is CASGGQLLQGKTYGYTF. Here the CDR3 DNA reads TGTGCTAGTGGTGGACAGCTTTTGCAGGGAAAGACCTATGGCTACACCTTC.

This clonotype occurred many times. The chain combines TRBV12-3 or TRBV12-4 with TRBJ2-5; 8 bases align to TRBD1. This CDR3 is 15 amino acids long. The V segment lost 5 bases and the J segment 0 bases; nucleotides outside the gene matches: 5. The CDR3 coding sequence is TGTGCCAGCAGTACACAGGGGGAGTACCAAGAGACCCAGTACTTC. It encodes CASSTQGEYQETQYF.

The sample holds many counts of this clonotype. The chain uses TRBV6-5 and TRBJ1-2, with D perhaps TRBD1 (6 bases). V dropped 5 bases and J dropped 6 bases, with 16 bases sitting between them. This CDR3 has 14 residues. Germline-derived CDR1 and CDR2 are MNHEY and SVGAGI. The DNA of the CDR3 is TGTGCCAGCAGTAACAGGGATATTTGGGATGGCTACACCTTC. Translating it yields CASSNRDIWDGYTF.

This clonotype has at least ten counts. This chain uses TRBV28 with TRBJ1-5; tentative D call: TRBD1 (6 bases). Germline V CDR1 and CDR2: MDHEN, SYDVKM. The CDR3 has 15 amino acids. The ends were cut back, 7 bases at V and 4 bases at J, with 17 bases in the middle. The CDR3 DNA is TGTGCCAGCACCAAACAGGGAGTCGGTAATCAGCCCCAGCATTTT. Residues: CASTKQGVGNQPQHF.

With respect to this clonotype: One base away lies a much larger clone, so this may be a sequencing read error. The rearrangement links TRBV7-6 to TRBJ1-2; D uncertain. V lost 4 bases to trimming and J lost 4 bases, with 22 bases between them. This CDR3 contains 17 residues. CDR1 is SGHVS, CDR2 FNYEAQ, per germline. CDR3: CASSWPTESRKTYGYTF. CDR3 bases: TGTGCCAGCAGCTGGCCGACTGAATCTCGAAAGACCTATGGCTACACCTTC.